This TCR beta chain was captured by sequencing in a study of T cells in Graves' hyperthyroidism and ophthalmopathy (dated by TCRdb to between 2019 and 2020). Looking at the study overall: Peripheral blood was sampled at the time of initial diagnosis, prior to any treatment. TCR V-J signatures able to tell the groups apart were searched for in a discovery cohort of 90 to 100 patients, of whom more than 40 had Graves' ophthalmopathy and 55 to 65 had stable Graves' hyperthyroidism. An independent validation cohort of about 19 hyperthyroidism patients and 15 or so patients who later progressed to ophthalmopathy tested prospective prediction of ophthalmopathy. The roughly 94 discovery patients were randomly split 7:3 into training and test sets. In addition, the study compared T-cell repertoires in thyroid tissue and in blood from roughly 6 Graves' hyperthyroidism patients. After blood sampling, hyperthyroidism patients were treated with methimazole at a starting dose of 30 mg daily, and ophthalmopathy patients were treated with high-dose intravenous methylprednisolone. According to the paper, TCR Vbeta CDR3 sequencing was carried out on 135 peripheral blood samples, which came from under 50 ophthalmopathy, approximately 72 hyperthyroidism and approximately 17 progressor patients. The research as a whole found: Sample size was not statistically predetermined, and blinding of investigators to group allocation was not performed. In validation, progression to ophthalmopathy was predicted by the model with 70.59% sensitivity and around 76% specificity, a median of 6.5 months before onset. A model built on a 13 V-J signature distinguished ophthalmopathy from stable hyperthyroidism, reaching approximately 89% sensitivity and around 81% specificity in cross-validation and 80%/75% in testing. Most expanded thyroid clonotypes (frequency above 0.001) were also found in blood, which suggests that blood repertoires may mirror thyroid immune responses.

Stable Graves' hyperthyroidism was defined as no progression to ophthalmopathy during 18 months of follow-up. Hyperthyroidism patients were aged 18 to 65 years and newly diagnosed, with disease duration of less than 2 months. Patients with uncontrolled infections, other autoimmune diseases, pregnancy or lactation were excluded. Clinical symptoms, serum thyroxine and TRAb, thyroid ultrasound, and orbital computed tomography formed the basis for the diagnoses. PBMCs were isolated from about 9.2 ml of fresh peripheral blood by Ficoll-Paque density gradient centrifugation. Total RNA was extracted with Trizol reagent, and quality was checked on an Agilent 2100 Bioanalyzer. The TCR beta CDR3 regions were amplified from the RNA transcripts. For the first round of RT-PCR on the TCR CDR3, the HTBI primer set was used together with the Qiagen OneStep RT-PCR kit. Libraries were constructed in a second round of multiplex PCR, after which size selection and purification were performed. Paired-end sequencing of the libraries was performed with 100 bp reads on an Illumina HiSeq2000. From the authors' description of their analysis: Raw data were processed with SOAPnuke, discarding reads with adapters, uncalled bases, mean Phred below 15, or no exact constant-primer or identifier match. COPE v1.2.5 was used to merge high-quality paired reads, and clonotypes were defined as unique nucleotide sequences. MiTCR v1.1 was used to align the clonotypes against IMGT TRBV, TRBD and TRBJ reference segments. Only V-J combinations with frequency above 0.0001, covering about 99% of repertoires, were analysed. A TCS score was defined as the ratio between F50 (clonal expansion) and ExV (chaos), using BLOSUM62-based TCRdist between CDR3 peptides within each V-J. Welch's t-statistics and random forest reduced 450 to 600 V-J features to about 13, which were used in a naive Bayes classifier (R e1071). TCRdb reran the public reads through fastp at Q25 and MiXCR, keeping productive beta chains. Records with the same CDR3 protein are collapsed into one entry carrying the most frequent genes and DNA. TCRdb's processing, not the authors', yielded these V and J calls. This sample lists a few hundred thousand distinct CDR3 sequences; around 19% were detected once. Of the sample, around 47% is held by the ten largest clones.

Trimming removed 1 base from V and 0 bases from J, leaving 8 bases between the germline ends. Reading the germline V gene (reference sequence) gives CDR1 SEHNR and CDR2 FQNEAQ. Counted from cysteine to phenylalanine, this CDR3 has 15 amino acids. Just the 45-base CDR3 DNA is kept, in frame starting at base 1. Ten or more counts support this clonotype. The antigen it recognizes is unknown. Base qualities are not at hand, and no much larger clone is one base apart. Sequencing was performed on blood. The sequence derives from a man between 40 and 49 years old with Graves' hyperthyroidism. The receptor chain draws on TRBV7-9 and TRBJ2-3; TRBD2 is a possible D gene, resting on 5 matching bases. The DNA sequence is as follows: TGTGCCAGCAGCTTAGGAGGGATTAGCACAGATACGCAGTATTTT. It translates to CASSLGGISTDTQYF. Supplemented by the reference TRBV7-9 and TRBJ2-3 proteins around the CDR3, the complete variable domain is DTGVSQNPRHKITKRGQNVTFRCDPISEHNRLYWYRQTLGQGPEFLTYFQNEAQLEKSRLLSDRFSAERPKGSFSTLEIQRTEQGDSAMYLCASSLGGISTDTQYFGPGTRLTVL.